These T cell receptor beta chains were read from a single sample in a study of blood T cell repertoires in COVID-19. Profiling relied on immunoSEQ multiplex PCR, and the TCRdb table lists in-frame clones only, not all of them. The sample has roughly 200,000 clones; over 80% are singletons. The sample consisted of peripheral blood. These receptors all come from a middle-aged man with acute or convalescent COVID-19. CDR3s include the opening cysteine and the closing phenylalanine or tryptophan. The order of the fields is clone size, V gene, J gene, CDR3 length, D gene, CDR3 DNA, CDR3 protein. A D gene is named only where the DNA matches it firmly. Clone size is shown for a subset of rows, as once, few, many or a class of expanded clone.

once	TRBV14	TRBJ2-2	21	TRBD2	TGTGCCAGCAGCCTTACAGGGGCCGGGACTAGCGGGAGAGCGGGCACCGGGGAGCTGTTTTTT	CASSLTGAGTSGRAGTGELFF
NA	TRBV7-2	TRBJ2-7	13	NA	TGTGCCAGCAGCTCGGCGGCGGGGCGGGAGCAGTACTTC	CASSSAAGREQYF
NA	TRBV19	TRBJ1-1	11	NA	TGTGCCAGTAGGAGGGTCACTGAAGCTTTCTTT	CASRRVTEAFF
NA	TRBV12-3/TRBV12-4	TRBJ1-2	12	NA	TGTGCCAGCAGTTTAAGGGGTAAGAGCTACACCTTC	CASSLRGKSYTF
once	TRBV7-2	TRBJ2-3	12	NA	TGTGCCAGCAGCCCTAATCACGATACGCAGTATTTT	CASSPNHDTQYF
NA	TRBV6-5	TRBJ2-5	14	TRBD1	TGTGCCAGCAGTTACGGGACAGGGCGGGAGACCCAGTACTTC	CASSYGTGRETQYF
NA	TRBV7-9	TRBJ2-7	15	TRBD1	TGTGCCAGCAGCTCCTCGGACAGGGGACTCTACGAGCAGTACTTC	CASSSSDRGLYEQYF
few	TRBV7-6	TRBJ2-3	18	TRBD2	TGTGCCAGCAGCTTAGGGGCCGCTAGCGGGGATCGCACAGATACGCAGTATTTT	CASSLGAASGDRTDTQYF
NA	TRBV6-5	TRBJ2-1	15	TRBD2	TGTGCCAGCAGACCTAATCGACTAGCAAGGTATGAGCAGTTCTTC	CASRPNRLARYEQFF
NA	TRBV30	TRBJ1-5	14	NA	TGTGCCTGGAGTTCAGGGTTGGGCAATCAGCCCCAGCATTTT	CAWSSGLGNQPQHF
NA	TRBV19	TRBJ1-3	16	TRBD1	TGTGCCAGTATTCCAAGGGGGACAGGGAATGGAAACACCATATATTTT	CASIPRGTGNGNTIYF
NA	TRBV5-1	TRBJ2-1	14	NA	TGCGCCAGCAGCTGGCGGTTAGGGGACAATGAGCAGTTCTTC	CASSWRLGDNEQFF
NA	TRBV2	TRBJ1-2	14	NA	TGTGCCAGCCACACAGACAGAATCATAGGAGGCTACACCTTC	CASHTDRIIGGYTF
NA	TRBV5-1	TRBJ1-1	14	NA	TGCGCCAGCAGCTTGGAGGGGTTGGTGACTGAAGCTTTCTTT	CASSLEGLVTEAFF
NA	TRBV12-3/TRBV12-4	TRBJ1-1	12	NA	TGTGCCAGCAATCCTCCCGGGGGGGAAGCTTTCTTT	CASNPPGGEAFF
few	TRBV11-3	TRBJ2-7	15	TRBD1	TGTGCCAGCAGCTTAGGTCCGACAGGGGCCTACGAGCAGTACTTC	CASSLGPTGAYEQYF
NA	TRBV29-1	TRBJ2-1	13	TRBD2	TGCAGCGTCACTACTAGCGCCTACAATGAGCAGTTCTTC	CSVTTSAYNEQFF
few	TRBV19	TRBJ1-2	17	TRBD1	TGTGCCAGTAGTATGGTGGACAGGGTAGTGAAAGGTGATGGCTACACCTTC	CASSMVDRVVKGDGYTF